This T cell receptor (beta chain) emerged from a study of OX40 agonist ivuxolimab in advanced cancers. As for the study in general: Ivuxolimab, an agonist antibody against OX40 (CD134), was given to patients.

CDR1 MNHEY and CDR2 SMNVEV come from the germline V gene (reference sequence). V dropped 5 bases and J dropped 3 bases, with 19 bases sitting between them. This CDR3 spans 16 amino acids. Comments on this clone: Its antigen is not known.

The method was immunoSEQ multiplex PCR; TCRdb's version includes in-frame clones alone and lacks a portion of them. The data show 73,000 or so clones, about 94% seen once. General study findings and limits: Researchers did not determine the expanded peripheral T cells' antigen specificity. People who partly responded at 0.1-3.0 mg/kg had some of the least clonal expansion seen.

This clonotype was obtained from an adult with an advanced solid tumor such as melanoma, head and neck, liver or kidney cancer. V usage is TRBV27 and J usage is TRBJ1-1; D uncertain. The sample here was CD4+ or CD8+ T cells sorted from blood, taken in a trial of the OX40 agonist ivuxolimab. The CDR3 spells CASSVPSPVSDTEAFF. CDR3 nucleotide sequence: TGTGCCAGCAGTGTCCCTTCGCCGGTTTCGGACACTGAAGCTTTCTTT.